The rows below give T cell receptor beta chains drawn from one sample of a study of T cell changes during pregnancy in multiple sclerosis. Repertoires were generated with immunoSEQ multiplex PCR, while TCRdb's copy carries only in-frame clones and drops some. Among fewer than 55,000 clones listed, around 92% were seen once. Sample: peripheral blood. All receptors come from a female donor with multiple sclerosis, enrolled in a pregnancy study. Each CDR3 is given with its conserved first and last residue. Fields, in order: CDR3 protein, CDR3 DNA, J gene, clone size, V gene, D gene. D genes are given only for firm matches. Not all rows give a size; the values are once, few, many and, for expanded clones, a class.

CASSLDAPLDTQYF TGTGCCAGCAGCTTGGATGCTCCGTTAGATACGCAGTATTTT TRBJ2-3 NA TRBV7-9 NA
CASSQSPDEGETQYF TGCGCCAGCAGCCAGAGCCCGGACGAAGGGGAGACCCAGTACTTC TRBJ2-5 NA TRBV4-1 NA
CASSSRGNEQFF TGCGCCAGCAGCTCCCGGGGGAATGAGCAGTTCTTC TRBJ2-1 once TRBV4-1 NA
CASSDGAGGTGELFF TGTGCCAGCAGTGACGGCGCGGGAGGAACCGGGGAGCTGTTTTTT TRBJ2-2 few TRBV6-4 TRBD2
CAISEVGGTSEYNEQFF TGTGCCATCAGTGAGGTCGGGGGGACTAGCGAATACAATGAGCAGTTCTTC TRBJ2-1 NA TRBV10-3 TRBD2
CASSPQTGANEQYF TGTGCCAGCAGCCCCCAGACAGGGGCCAACGAGCAGTACTTC TRBJ2-7 NA TRBV7-9 TRBD1
CASSLGGSGRTGEQYF TGTGCCAGCAGCTTGGGAGGTAGCGGGAGGACAGGTGAGCAGTACTTC TRBJ2-7 NA TRBV5-6 TRBD2
CASNPRGGLADNEQFF TGTGCCAGCAATCCAAGGGGGGGTCTAGCGGACAATGAGCAGTTCTTC TRBJ2-1 NA TRBV27 NA
CASSYNSYEQYF TGTGCCAGCAGCTACAACTCCTACGAGCAGTACTTC TRBJ2-7 NA TRBV11-3 NA
CASREQGSYGYTF TGTGCCAGCAGGGAACAGGGATCCTATGGCTACACCTTC TRBJ1-2 few TRBV2 NA
CASSNLHRGTGDTGELFF TGTGCCAGCAGCAACTTGCACCGGGGGACAGGGGACACCGGGGAGCTGTTTTTT TRBJ2-2 NA TRBV21-1 NA
CASSLEGSRSYTF TGCGCCAGCAGCTTGGAGGGCAGTCGGAGCTACACCTTC TRBJ1-2 NA TRBV5-1 NA
CASRTIHGAYNIQYF TGTGCCAGCAGGACGATCCACGGGGCCTATAACATTCAGTACTTC TRBJ2-4 NA TRBV2 NA
CASRDYGASGRGELFF TGTGCCAGTAGGGACTACGGGGCTAGCGGGCGCGGGGAGCTGTTTTTT TRBJ2-2 NA TRBV19 TRBD2
CASSLGAGAHYEQYF TGCGCCAGCAGCTTGGGGGCGGGAGCTCACTACGAGCAGTACTTC TRBJ2-7 medium-sized TRBV5-1 TRBD2
CAWSSGSNNEQFF TGTGCCTGGAGTAGCGGGAGCAACAATGAGCAGTTCTTC TRBJ2-1 NA TRBV30 TRBD2
CASSLGEPETQYF TGTGCCAGCAGCTTAGGGGAACCAGAGACCCAGTACTTC TRBJ2-5 NA TRBV11-1 NA
CASSLSGVAGSVTQYF TGTGCCAGCAGCTTAAGTGGGGTAGCGGGGAGCGTTACGCAGTATTTT TRBJ2-3 NA TRBV7-3 TRBD2
CASSFQLSYEQYF TGTGCCAGCAGTTTCCAGTTGTCCTACGAGCAGTACTTC TRBJ2-7 NA TRBV28 NA
CASSQGDNEQFF TGCGCCAGCAGCCAAGGTGACAATGAGCAGTTCTTC TRBJ2-1 NA TRBV4-1 NA
CTSSHIPVGDTQYF TGCACCAGCAGTCATATCCCAGTAGGAGATACGCAGTATTTT TRBJ2-3 NA TRBV1 NA
CASSAEIPDTQYF TGTGCCAGCAGCGCAGAAATTCCAGATACGCAGTATTTT TRBJ2-3 NA TRBV7-2 NA
CAISEGDRRITYNEQFF TGTGCCATCAGTGAGGGGGACAGGAGAATTACCTACAATGAGCAGTTCTTC TRBJ2-1 NA TRBV10-3 TRBD1
CASSVEAGTGNTIYF TGTGCCAGCAGCGTCGAGGCAGGGACTGGAAACACCATATATTTT TRBJ1-3 NA TRBV9 NA
CASSPPSTGGVGEQYF TGTGCCAGCTCACCACCGTCAACAGGGGGGGTCGGCGAGCAGTACTTC TRBJ2-7 NA TRBV18 NA
CSVQLSDRDRNEQFF TGCAGCGTACAGTTGTCGGACAGGGATAGGAATGAGCAGTTCTTC TRBJ2-1 NA TRBV29-1 TRBD1